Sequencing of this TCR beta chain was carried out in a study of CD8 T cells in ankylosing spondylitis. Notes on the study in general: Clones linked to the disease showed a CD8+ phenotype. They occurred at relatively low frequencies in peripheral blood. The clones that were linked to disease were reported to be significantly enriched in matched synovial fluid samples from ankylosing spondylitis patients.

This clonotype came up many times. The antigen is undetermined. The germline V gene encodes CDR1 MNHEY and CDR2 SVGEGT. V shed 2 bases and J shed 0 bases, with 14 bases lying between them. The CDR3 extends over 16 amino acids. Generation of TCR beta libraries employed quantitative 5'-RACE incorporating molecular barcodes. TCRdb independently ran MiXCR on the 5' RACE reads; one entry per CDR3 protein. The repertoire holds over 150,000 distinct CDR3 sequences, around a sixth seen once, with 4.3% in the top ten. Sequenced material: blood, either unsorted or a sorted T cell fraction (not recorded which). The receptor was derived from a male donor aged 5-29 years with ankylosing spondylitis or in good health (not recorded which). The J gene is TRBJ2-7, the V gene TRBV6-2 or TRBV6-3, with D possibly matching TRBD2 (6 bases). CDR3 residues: CASSYGRTASSYEQYV. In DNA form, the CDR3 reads TGTGCCAGCAGTTACGGGAGGACGGCGAGCTCCTACGAGCAGTACGTC.